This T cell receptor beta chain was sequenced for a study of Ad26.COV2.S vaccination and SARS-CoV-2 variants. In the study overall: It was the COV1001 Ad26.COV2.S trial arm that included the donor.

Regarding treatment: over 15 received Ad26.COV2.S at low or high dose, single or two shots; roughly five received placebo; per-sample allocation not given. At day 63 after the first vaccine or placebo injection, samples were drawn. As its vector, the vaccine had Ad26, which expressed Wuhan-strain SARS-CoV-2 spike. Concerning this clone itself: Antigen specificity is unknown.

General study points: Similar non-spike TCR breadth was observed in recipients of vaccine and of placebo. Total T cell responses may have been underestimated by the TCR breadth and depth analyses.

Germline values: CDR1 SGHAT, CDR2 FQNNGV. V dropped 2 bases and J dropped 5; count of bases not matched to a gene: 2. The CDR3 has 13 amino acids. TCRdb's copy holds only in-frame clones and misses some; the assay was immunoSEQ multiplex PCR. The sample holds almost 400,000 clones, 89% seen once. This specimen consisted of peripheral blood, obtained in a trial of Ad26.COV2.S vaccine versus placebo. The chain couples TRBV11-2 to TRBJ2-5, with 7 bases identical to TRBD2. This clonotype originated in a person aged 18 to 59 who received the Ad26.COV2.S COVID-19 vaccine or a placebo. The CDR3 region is CASSLFGRETQYF. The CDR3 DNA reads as TGTGCCAGCAGCTTATTCGGGAGGGAGACCCAGTACTTC.